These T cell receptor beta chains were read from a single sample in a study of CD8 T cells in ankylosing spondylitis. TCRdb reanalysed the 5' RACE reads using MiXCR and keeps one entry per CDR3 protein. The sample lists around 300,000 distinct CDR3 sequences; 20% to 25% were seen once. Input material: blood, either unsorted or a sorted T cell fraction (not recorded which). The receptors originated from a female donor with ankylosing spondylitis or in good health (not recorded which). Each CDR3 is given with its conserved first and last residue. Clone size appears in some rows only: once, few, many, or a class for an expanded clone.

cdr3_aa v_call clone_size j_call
CASSRVGEGQPQHF TRBV12-3/TRBV12-4 many TRBJ1-5
CSNSGRLTDTQYF TRBV29-1 many TRBJ2-3
CASSTGAHYGYTF TRBV6-5 - TRBJ1-2
CASSPTDNEQFF TRBV23-1 - TRBJ2-1
CASSITWTGSGYGYTF TRBV19 - TRBJ1-2
CASTRQGHGYTF TRBV6-5 - TRBJ1-2
CASSQEHVATREQYF TRBV4-3 - TRBJ2-7
CSVADGRHSNEQFF TRBV29-1 - TRBJ2-1
CASGRIKNTEAFF TRBV6-2/TRBV6-3 - TRBJ1-1
CASSPSGGFSYNEQFF TRBV18 - TRBJ2-1
CASTLDRANIQYF TRBV12-3/TRBV12-4 - TRBJ2-4
CASSGGTGSNYGYTF TRBV5-5 - TRBJ1-2
CASSKGPYEQYF TRBV19 - TRBJ2-7
CASSSPGRNFYGYTF TRBV5-1 - TRBJ1-2
CSARALTSGIGETQYF TRBV20-1 - TRBJ2-5
CSAGRGAEQYF TRBV20-1 few TRBJ2-7
CASSSRQMKGNSPLHF TRBV7-2 many TRBJ1-6
CASSLASTSGGYEQYF TRBV5-1 - TRBJ2-7
CASGSARMNTEAFF TRBV7-9 - TRBJ1-1
CASGSIATPQFF TRBV12-3/TRBV12-4 few TRBJ2-1
CASSEARLAAQYF TRBV10-2 - TRBJ2-5
CSVVTGGTEAFF TRBV29-1 - TRBJ1-1
CASSLDGLAANTGELFF TRBV11-2 - TRBJ2-2
CASSLRTGTSGRYNEQFF TRBV5-1 few TRBJ2-1
CASSFPRGSINSPLHF TRBV28 - TRBJ1-6
CASTRPGSETQYF TRBV19 - TRBJ2-5
CSVQPLAGIPLNEQFF TRBV20-1 many TRBJ2-1
CASSLETGRETQYF TRBV5-1 - TRBJ2-5
CASSTGDTQYF TRBV7-9 - TRBJ2-3
CSAPRLTGNEQYF TRBV20-1 - TRBJ2-7
CASSYSLGRGEKLFF TRBV6-5 - TRBJ1-4
CSASSWASTDTQYF TRBV20-1 - TRBJ2-3
CASSLAQGFGNTEAFF TRBV7-2 few TRBJ1-1
CASSTDKQFF TRBV7-9 - TRBJ2-1
CASSLSPGRTYTDTQYF TRBV7-2 few TRBJ2-3
CSVGQKHTDTQYF TRBV29-1 - TRBJ2-3
CASSLRAGHMTYEQYF TRBV7-2 few TRBJ2-7
CASSPLGEGRRYNSPLHF TRBV13 once TRBJ1-6
CASSLEDRPGELFF TRBV7-6 - TRBJ2-2
CASSIGARETQYF TRBV19 few TRBJ2-5
CAISESKGVNEKLFF TRBV10-3 many TRBJ1-4
CASSQDREGLREQFF TRBV4-3 few TRBJ2-1
CSGWTGPGLETQYF TRBV29-1 few TRBJ2-5
CSARLGHNQPQHF TRBV20-1 - TRBJ1-5
CASSLEVDQQVLTYEQYF TRBV5-1 - TRBJ2-7
CSVQPGTRETQYF TRBV29-1 - TRBJ2-5
CASSHGLGNQPQHF TRBV4-2 - TRBJ1-5
CASSSLTGLTVHEQFF TRBV11-2 - TRBJ2-1
CASSRQGPDSGYTF TRBV28 many TRBJ1-2
CATSSQTSGFTDTQYF TRBV15 - TRBJ2-3
CSARTSGRAYNEQFF TRBV20-1 few TRBJ2-1
CSVATGTSGGEQFF TRBV29-1 few TRBJ2-1